A selection of T cell receptor beta chains follows, all from one sample in a study of cytomegalovirus exposure and HLA in healthy donors. Profiling relied on immunoSEQ multiplex PCR, and the TCRdb table lists in-frame clones only, not all of them. Seen here are 100,000 or so clones, 60% to 85% observed once, and the top ten hold approximately 2.4%. Sequenced material: PBMCs. All receptors come from a female donor in good health and CMV-seronegative. Both conserved end residues are part of each CDR3. D genes are given only for firm matches.

D	V	J	CDR3
TRBD2	TRBV5-6	TRBJ2-1	CASSRTSFNEQFF
.	TRBV6-1	TRBJ1-1	CASSFRGGGNTEAFF
.	TRBV21-1	TRBJ1-2	CARRVRARRYGYTF
.	TRBV30	TRBJ1-1	CAWSVAGMNTEAFF
TRBD2	TRBV5-4	TRBJ2-3	CASSLGATSGEDTQYF
TRBD1	TRBV5-1	TRBJ2-2	CASSSQGAQGELFF
TRBD1	TRBV9	TRBJ1-2	CAGSVEGQASMGYTF
.	TRBV6-5	TRBJ1-6	CASSYSGSESPLHF
.	TRBV27	TRBJ1-4	CASSAAGGGMATNEKLFF
TRBD1	TRBV29-1	TRBJ2-7	CSVTRGTGDTYEQYF
.	TRBV9	TRBJ2-3	CASSGRDSNTDTQYF
.	TRBV29-1	TRBJ1-2	CSVERESKGYGYTF
TRBD1	TRBV19	TRBJ1-5	CASSGQGGQPQHF
.	TRBV4-1	TRBJ1-1	CASSLMAGGLNTEAFF
.	TRBV10-3	TRBJ1-1	CAISESAVEAFF
.	TRBV9	TRBJ2-5	CASSVAGSQETQYF
.	TRBV7-8	TRBJ1-1	CASSSPGGRDTEAFF
TRBD1	TRBV27	TRBJ1-2	CASKTLDRGHQDYGYTF
.	TRBV5-8	TRBJ1-5	CASSLEGVGFWEQPQHF
TRBD1	TRBV5-6	TRBJ1-6	CASSPRQGEPLHF
.	TRBV7-9	TRBJ1-1	CASSLGQEATEAFF
.	TRBV2	TRBJ1-1	CASIWDINTEAFF
.	TRBV6-1	TRBJ1-3	CATRSTGLVGNTIYF
TRBD1	TRBV5-1	TRBJ1-1	CASKNRGEAFF
TRBD1	TRBV5-8	TRBJ1-5	CASSLARGFGNQPQHF
.	TRBV7-8	TRBJ1-5	CASSLSRTDNQPQHF
.	TRBV4-2	TRBJ2-7	CASSQDMPRDFAYEQYF
TRBD2	TRBV7-8	TRBJ2-2	CASSSSGGAGTGELFF
TRBD1	TRBV6-1	TRBJ1-1	CASSPTGLTEAFF
.	TRBV11-2	TRBJ2-7	CASSLDVSSYEQYF
TRBD1	TRBV5-6	TRBJ2-7	CASSTRTGQGLGRSYEQYF
TRBD1	TRBV5-6	TRBJ1-2	CASSPWDRVNYGYTF